This TCR beta chain was retrieved from a study of tumor-infiltrating lymphocytes in primary liver carcinoma (dated by TCRdb to 2016 to 2017). As for the study more broadly: Surgical resection was performed in China between 2015 and early 2016 on about 5 patients with histopathologically diagnosed primary liver carcinoma. The study combined TCRbeta repertoire sequencing, expression microarrays and whole-exome sequencing across five regions of each liver tumor, with adjacent normal tissue and blood. Technical replicate repertoires showed high reproducibility, with mean shared-clone rates around 0.9 and correlation coefficients above 0.95. Each sample produced roughly 3.65 to 7.13 million productive TCRbeta reads, and read depth showed no significant difference between tissue types. The five patients had tumors of stage T1-T3 N0M0, with maximum diameters ranging from about 4.2 to 10 cm. Hepatocellular carcinoma (four) or combined HCC and intrahepatic cholangiocarcinoma (one) was present in the five patients, who were three men and two women aged 30 to 69 years. A total of approximately 35 specimens from 5 patients underwent TCRbeta repertoire sequencing, comprising 25 or so tumor regions, 5 adjacent noncancerous liver tissues and 5 peripheral blood samples.

Blood RNA was extracted from unsorted whole blood using TRIzol reagent, and germline DNA was obtained with the DNeasy Blood & Tissue kit. At the time of sampling, the patients were treatment-naive and had chronic HBV infection. Before surgery, approximately 3.7 milliliters of peripheral blood were drawn into K2EDTA tubes. Using a constant-region primer and ProtoScript II reverse transcriptase, TCRbeta-specific cDNA was reverse-transcribed from roughly 500 ng total RNA. Construction of the TCRbeta libraries relied on three nested rounds of multiplex PCR, following a slightly modified ARM-PCR procedure. Each of the first two PCR rounds ran for nine to eleven cycles and used multiplex TRBV1-TRBV30 forward primers together with a Cbeta reverse primer. Sample barcodes and Illumina adapters were added in a final 25-cycle PCR using Deep VentR polymerase. Before sequencing, amplicons of 200-500 bp were purified from gel using a QIAquick gel extraction kit. The TCRbeta amplicons were sequenced with 250-bp paired-end reads on an Illumina HiSeq 2500. Under the source paper's analysis protocol: To recover full CDR3 sequences, reads were quality-trimmed using Trimmomatic v0.33 and paired reads were then merged using FLASH v1.2.11. MiGEC v1.2.1b assigned V, D and J germline segments to the rearranged TCRbeta sequences. Clonotype statistics and Shannon-Wiener diversity indices were calculated with VDJtools v1.0.0. To reduce sampling bias, subsequent analyses other than the diversity analysis used only the 250 most abundant clonotypes in each sample. The public reads were reprocessed in TCRdb via fastp at Q25 and MiXCR, keeping in-frame beta chains. Each CDR3 protein appears once, grouped with its most common genes and DNA. These V and J calls derive from TCRdb rather than the authors' analysis. For this sample there are some 320,000 distinct CDR3 sequences; less than 75% appear just once. The ten largest clones capture roughly 9% of the sample.

Notes on this clonotype: Its antigen remains unidentified. Just one base apart from a much larger clone, this may be a read error.

The investigation overall reported the following: Because only the TCR beta chain was sequenced and unpaired alpha chains were not captured, true repertoire diversity is likely underestimated. Pairs of tumor regions showed greater repertoire overlap (mean 36%) than tumor-adjacent pairs (around 17%) or tumor-blood pairs (approximately 15%), which is consistent with antigen-driven expansion. Bulk unsorted samples precluded comparing CD4+ and CD8+ T cell repertoires. Compared with blood, tumors had a significantly larger share of the repertoire taken up by the top 250 clones (p = 0.039). The study included only five patients, and the authors note findings should be validated in a larger study.

CDR1 and CDR2, per the germline V gene, are LGHNA and YNFKEQ. The CDR3 holds 15 amino acids from the cysteine to the phenylalanine. Only CDR3 DNA is held: 45 bases, read in frame from base 1. V is shortened by 0 bases, J by 4 bases, and the region joining them spans 13 bases. The receptor was derived from a man aged 40-55 years with primary liver carcinoma and hepatitis B virus infection. Sequenced material: peripheral blood. This chain is built from TRBV4-2 and TRBJ2-7, with the D gene not confidently named. The DNA reads as follows: TGTGCCAGCAGCCAAGATGACCAGATAGGGTACGAGCAGTACTTC. Its protein is CASSQDDQIGYEQYF.